Here is one T cell receptor (beta chain) with its context. The data are from a study of blood T cell repertoires in COVID-19. The wider study: The study drew acute and convalescent COVID-19 samples from the United States, Italy and Spain. In each case, the material was cDNA or gDNA derived from T cells, B-cell-depleted T cells, or PBMCs.

The J segment lost 6 bases and the V segment lost 4 bases, leaving 11 bases of the junction unmatched. Per germline, CDR1 SGHRS and CDR2 YFSETQ. The CDR3 runs 16 residues. Original methodology: The authors estimated nucleated cell counts from reference gene primer amplification. Sequenced by immunoSEQ multiplex PCR; TCRdb stores in-frame clones only, minus some. D and trimming were read from the DNA, whereas the V and J calls and clone size are those reported in that table. The data contain about 140,000 clones, under 90% of them singletons. This sequence joins TRBV5-1 and TRBJ2-2; 8 bases line up with TRBD2. Sequenced input: peripheral blood. The sequence derives from a human donor in a cohort sampled during active COVID-19. The CDR3 nucleotides are TGCGCCAGCAGCCCCAGGGCGGGAGGTGTGGCCGGGGAGCTGTTTTTT. Encoded protein: CASSPRAGGVAGELFF.